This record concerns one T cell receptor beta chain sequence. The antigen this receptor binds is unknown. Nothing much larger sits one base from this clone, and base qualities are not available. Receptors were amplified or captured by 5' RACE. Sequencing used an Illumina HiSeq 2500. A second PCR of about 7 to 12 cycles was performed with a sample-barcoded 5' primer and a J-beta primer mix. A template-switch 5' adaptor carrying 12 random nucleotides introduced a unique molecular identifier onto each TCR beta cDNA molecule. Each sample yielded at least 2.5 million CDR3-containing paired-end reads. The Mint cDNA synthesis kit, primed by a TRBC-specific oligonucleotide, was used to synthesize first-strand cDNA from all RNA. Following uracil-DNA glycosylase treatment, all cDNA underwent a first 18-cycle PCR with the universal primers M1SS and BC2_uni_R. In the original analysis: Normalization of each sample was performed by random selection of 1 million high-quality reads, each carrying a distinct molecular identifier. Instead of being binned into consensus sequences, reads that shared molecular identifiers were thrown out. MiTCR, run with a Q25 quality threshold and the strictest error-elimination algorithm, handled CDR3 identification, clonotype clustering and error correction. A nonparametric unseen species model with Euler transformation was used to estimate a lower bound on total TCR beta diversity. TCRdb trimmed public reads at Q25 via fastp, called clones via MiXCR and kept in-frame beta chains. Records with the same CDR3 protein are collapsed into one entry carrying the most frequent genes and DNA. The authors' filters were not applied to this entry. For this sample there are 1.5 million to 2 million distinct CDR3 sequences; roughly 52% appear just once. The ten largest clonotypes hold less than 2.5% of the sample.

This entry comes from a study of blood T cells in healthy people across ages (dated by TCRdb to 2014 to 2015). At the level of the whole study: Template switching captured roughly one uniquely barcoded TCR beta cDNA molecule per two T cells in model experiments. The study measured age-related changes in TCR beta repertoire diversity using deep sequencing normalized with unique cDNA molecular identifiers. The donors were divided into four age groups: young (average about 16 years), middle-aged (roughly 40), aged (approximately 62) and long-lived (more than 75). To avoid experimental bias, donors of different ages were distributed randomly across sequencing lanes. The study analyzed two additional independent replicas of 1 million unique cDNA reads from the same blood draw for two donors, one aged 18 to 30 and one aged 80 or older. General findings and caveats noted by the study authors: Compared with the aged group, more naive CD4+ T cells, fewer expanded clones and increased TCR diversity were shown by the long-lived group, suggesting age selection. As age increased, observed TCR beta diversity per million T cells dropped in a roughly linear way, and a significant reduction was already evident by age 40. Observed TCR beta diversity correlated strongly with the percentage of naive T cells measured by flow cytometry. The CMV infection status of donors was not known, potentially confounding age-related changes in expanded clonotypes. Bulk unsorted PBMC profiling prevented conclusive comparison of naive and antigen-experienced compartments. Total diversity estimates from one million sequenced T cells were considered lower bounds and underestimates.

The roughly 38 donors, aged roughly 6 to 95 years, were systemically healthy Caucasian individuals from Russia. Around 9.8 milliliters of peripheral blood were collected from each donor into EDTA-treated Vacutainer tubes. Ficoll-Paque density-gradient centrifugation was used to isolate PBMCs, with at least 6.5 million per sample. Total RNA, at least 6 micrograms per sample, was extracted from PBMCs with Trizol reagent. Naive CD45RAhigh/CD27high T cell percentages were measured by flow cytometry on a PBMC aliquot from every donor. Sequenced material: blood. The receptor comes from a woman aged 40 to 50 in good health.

The CDR3 has the sequence CATSDLDLAGNEQFF. Here is the DNA: TGTGCCACCAGTGACCTCGACCTAGCGGGAAATGAGCAGTTCTTC. The V and J segments used are TRBV24-1 and TRBJ2-1, with TRBD2 identical over 9 junction bases. V ends up 4 bases short and J 7 bases short, with an unmatched junction base count of 7. From the cysteine through the phenylalanine, the CDR3 covers 15 amino acids. The entry retains the CDR3 DNA only, 45 bases that are in frame from base 1. CDR1 and CDR2 were assigned from the germline V gene as KGHDR and SFDVKD.